The entry below gives a single TCR beta chain sequence along with its context. The entry originates in a study of blood T cell repertoires in COVID-19. Background on the study: Whether acute or convalescent, the COVID-19 samples came from the United States, Italy and Spain. The analysed material was cDNA or gDNA that came from T cells, B-cell-depleted T cells, or PBMCs.

CDR1 GTSNPN and CDR2 SVGIG come from the germline V gene (reference sequence). This CDR3 contains 18 residues. V lost 3 bases, J lost 2 bases, and 14 bases stayed unmatched. Original data processing: Researchers report that nucleated cell counts were estimated from reference gene primer amplification. The method was immunoSEQ multiplex PCR; TCRdb's version includes in-frame clones alone and lacks a portion of them. V and J calls and clone size are as listed in that table; D and trimming were resolved from the DNA. There are some 130,000 clones in the sample; over 60% occur only once, and approximately 2% lies in the top ten.

J is TRBJ2-1 and V is TRBV30; 9 bases match TRBD1. The source material was peripheral blood. This clonotype was obtained from a woman in her 70s with acute or convalescent COVID-19. CDR3 sequence (DNA): TGTGCCTGGAGACCTAGTCCCGGGACAGGGCTCACCTACAATGAGCAGTTCTTC. It codes for CAWRPSPGTGLTYNEQFF.